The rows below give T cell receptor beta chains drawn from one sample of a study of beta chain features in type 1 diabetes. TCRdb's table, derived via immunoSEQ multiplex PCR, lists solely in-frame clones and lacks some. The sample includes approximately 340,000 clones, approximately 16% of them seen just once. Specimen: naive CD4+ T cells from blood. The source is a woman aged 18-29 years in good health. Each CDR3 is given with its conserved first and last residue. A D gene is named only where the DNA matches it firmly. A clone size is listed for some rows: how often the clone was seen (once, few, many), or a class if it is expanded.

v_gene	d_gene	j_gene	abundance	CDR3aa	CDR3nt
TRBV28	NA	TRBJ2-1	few	CASSSGGDDFHEQFF	TGTGCCAGCAGTTCTGGGGGCGACGATTTCCATGAGCAGTTCTTC
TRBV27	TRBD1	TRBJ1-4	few	CASRPGQGSTNEKLFF	TGTGCCAGCCGGCCGGGACAGGGTTCAACTAATGAAAAACTGTTTTTT
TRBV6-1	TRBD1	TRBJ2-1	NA	CASSALDRGLDEQFF	TGTGCCAGCAGTGCCCTGGACAGGGGGCTCGATGAGCAGTTCTTC
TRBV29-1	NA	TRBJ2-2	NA	CSVSGQGLTGELFF	TGCAGCGTTTCCGGTCAGGGGCTCACCGGGGAGCTGTTTTTT
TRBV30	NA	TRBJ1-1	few	CAGGRLNTEAFF	TGTGCCGGCGGGCGTCTGAACACTGAAGCTTTCTTT
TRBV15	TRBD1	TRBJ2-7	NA	CATSSPRQGLYEQYF	TGTGCCACCAGCAGCCCCCGACAGGGTCTTTACGAGCAGTACTTC
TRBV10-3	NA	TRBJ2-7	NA	CAISANQQGSEQYF	TGTGCCATCAGCGCAAACCAACAGGGTTCCGAGCAGTACTTC
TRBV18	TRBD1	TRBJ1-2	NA	CASSPGQGGYGYTF	TGTGCCAGCTCACCGGGACAGGGAGGCTATGGCTACACCTTC
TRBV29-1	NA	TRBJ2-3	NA	CSVEDRSERTDTQYF	TGCAGCGTTGAAGATCGGAGCGAACGCACAGATACGCAGTATTTT
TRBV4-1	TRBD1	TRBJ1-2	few	CASSPGQPNYGYTF	TGCGCCAGCAGCCCGGGACAGCCTAACTATGGCTACACCTTC
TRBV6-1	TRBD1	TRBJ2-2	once	CASSERQTGSTGELFF	TGTGCCAGCAGTGAAAGGCAGACAGGGTCGACCGGGGAGCTGTTTTTT
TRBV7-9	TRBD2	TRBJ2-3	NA	CASSLGTSGTTDTQYF	TGTGCCAGCAGCTTAGGCACTAGCGGAACCACAGATACGCAGTATTTT
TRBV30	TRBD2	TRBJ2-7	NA	CAWSGTSGSSYEQYF	TGTGCCTGGAGTGGGACTAGCGGGTCCTCCTACGAGCAGTACTTC
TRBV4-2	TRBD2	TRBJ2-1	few	CASSQDRGLAGGSNEQFF	TGTGCCAGCAGCCAAGACCGAGGACTAGCGGGAGGGAGCAATGAGCAGTTCTTC
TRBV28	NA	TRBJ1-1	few	CASKGRAITEAFF	TGTGCCAGCAAGGGCAGGGCTATCACTGAAGCTTTCTTT
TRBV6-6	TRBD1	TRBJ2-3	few	CASSWTGEDTQYF	TGTGCCAGCAGTTGGACAGGGGAGGATACGCAGTATTTT
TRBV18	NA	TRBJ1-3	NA	CASSPTALSGNTIYF	TGTGCCAGCTCACCGACCGCACTATCTGGAAACACCATATATTTT
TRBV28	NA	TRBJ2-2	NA	CASRSTGELFF	TGTGCCAGCAGGAGCACCGGGGAGCTGTTTTTT
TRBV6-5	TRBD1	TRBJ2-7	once	CASSQRQGFAYEQYF	TGTGCCAGCAGTCAAAGACAGGGGTTTGCCTACGAGCAGTACTTC
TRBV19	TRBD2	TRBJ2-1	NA	CASSTLAGGPGGEQFF	TGTGCCAGTAGTACTCTAGCGGGAGGGCCCGGAGGTGAGCAGTTCTTC
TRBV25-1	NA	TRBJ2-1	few	CASPKAGFVNEQFF	TGTGCCAGCCCTAAGGCGGGGTTCGTGAATGAGCAGTTCTTC
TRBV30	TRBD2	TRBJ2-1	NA	CAWSGGLEYNEQFF	TGTGCCTGGAGTGGGGGACTAGAGTATAATGAGCAGTTCTTC
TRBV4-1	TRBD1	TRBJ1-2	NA	CASSYPTGRRYGYTF	TGCGCCAGCAGCTATCCGACAGGGAGAAGGTATGGCTACACCTTC
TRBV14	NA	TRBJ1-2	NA	CASSQMGSYGYTF	TGTGCCAGCAGCCAAATGGGGAGCTATGGCTACACCTTC
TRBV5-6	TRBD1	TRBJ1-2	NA	CASSLEGWRTGDYGYTF	TGTGCCAGCAGCTTGGAGGGATGGCGGACAGGGGACTATGGCTACACCTTC
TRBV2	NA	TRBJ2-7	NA	CASSVAGLSYEQYF	TGTGCCAGCAGTGTTGCAGGGTTATCCTACGAGCAGTACTTC
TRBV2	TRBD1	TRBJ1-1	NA	CASPTGEGSTEAFF	TGTGCCAGTCCGACAGGGGAGGGCTCCACTGAAGCTTTCTTT
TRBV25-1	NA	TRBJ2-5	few	CASSRSNGIQETQYF	TGTGCCAGCAGTCGATCGAACGGGATACAAGAGACCCAGTACTTC
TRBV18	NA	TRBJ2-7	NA	CASSRTGTRGIGSSYEQYF	TGTGCCAGCTCAAGAACCGGGACGAGGGGGATAGGGAGCTCCTACGAGCAGTACTTC
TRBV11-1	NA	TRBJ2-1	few	CASSSDSGGKSQFF	TGTGCCAGCAGCTCAGACAGTGGCGGGAAATCCCAGTTCTTC
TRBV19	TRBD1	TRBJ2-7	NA	CASSIGRGLYEQYF	TGTGCCAGTAGTATCGGCAGGGGGCTTTACGAGCAGTACTTC
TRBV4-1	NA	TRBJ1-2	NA	CASSQPGRERNYGYTF	TGCGCCAGCAGCCAACCTGGACGGGAAAGAAACTATGGCTACACCTTC
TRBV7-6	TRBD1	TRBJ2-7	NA	CASSYRGTGGDEQYF	TGTGCCAGCAGCTATCGCGGGACAGGGGGGGACGAGCAGTACTTC
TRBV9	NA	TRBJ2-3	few	CASSVRGIDTQYF	TGTGCCAGCAGCGTAAGGGGAATAGATACGCAGTATTTT
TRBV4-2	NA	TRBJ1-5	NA	CASSQGHRDNQPQHF	TGTGCCAGCAGCCAAGGCCACAGGGACAATCAGCCCCAGCATTTT
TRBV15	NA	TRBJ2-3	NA	CATSRDPGSTDTQYF	TGTGCCACCAGCAGAGATCCAGGGAGCACAGATACGCAGTATTTT
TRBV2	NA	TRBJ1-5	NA	CASSSPRGSPRTLNQPQHF	TGTGCCAGCAGTTCGCCCCGAGGGTCCCCCAGGACCCTTAACCAGCCCCAGCATTTT
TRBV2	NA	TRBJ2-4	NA	CASSSRTEIAKNIQYF	TGTGCCAGCAGTTCAAGGACAGAGATAGCCAAAAACATTCAGTACTTC
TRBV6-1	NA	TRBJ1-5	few	CASMQRQLNQPQHF	TGTGCCAGCATGCAACGACAGTTGAATCAGCCCCAGCATTTT
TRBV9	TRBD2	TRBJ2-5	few	CASSVGGLEMETQYF	TGTGCCAGCAGCGTAGGTGGACTAGAAATGGAGACCCAGTACTTC
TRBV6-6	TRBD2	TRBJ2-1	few	CASGPSGSSYNEQFF	TGTGCCAGCGGACCTAGCGGGAGTTCCTACAATGAGCAGTTCTTC
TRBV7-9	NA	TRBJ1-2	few	CASSPRQLYGYTF	TGTGCCAGCAGCCCCAGACAGCTCTATGGCTACACCTTC
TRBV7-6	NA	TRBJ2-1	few	CASSQGGDKQFF	TGTGCCAGCAGCCAAGGTGGGGACAAGCAGTTCTTC
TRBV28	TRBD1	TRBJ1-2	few	CASRQQGAGYGYTF	TGTGCCAGCAGACAACAGGGGGCTGGCTATGGCTACACCTTC
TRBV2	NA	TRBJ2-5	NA	CASRGFQETQYF	TGTGCCAGCAGGGGCTTCCAAGAGACCCAGTACTTC
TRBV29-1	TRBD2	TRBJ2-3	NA	CSVERGLVRDTQYF	TGCAGCGTTGAGAGAGGACTAGTAAGGGATACGCAGTATTTT
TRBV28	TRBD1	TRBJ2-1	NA	CASSMGQVGSYNEQFF	TGTGCCAGCAGTATGGGACAGGTGGGCTCCTACAATGAGCAGTTCTTC
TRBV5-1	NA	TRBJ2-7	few	CASSLGRYEQYF	TGCGCCAGCAGCTTGGGCAGATACGAGCAGTACTTC
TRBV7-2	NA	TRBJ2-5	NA	CASSFLSGETQYF	TGTGCCAGCAGCTTCTTATCGGGGGAGACCCAGTACTTC